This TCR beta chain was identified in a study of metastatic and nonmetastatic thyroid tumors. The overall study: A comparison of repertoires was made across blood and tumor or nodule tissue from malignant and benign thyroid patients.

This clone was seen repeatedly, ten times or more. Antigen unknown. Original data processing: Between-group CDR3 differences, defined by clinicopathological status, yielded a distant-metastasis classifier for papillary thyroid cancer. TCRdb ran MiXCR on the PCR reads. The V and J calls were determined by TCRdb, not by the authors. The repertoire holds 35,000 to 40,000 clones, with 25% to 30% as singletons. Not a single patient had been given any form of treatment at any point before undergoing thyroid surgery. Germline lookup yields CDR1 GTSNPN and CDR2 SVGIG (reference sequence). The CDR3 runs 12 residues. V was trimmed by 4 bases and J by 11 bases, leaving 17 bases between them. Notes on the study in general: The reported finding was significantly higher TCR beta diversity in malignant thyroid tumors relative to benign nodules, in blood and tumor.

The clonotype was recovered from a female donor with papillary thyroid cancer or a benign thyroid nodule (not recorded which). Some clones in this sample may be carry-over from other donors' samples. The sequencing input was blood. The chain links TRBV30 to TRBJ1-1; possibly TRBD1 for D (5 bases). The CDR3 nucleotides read TGTGCCTGGAATCGACAGCTTTCTGCCGCTTTCTTT. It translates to CAWNRQLSAAFF.